Listed below are T cell receptor beta chains from one sample, sequenced in a study of naive and memory T cell subsets. TCRdb ran MiXCR on the UMI-ligation and nested PCR reads and lists one entry per CDR3 protein. The table has 8,500 to 10,000 distinct CDR3 sequences, 5.5% to 6.5% seen once. The sequencing sample was made of CD4+ TEMRA cells from blood. These receptors all stem from a human donor in good health. The CDR3 runs from the conserved cysteine through the conserved F or W. Each record gives: clone size, D gene, CDR3 length, J gene, V gene, CDR3 DNA, CDR3 protein. The D gene is left open where the match is weak. Clone size, where shown, is once, few, many, or a class for clones that have expanded.

clone_size: NA
d_call: NA
cdr3_length: 13
j_call: TRBJ1-5
v_call: TRBV6-1
cdr3_nt: TGTGCCAGCAGTGATTCCAGGGGACAGCCCCAGCATTTT
cdr3_aa: CASSDSRGQPQHF

clone_size: NA
d_call: NA
cdr3_length: 15
j_call: TRBJ2-3
v_call: TRBV11-2
cdr3_nt: TGTGCCAGCAGCTTAAGTACGGGCCGGGGGGATACGCAGTATTTT
cdr3_aa: CASSLSTGRGDTQYF

clone_size: many
d_call: NA
cdr3_length: 10
j_call: TRBJ1-5
v_call: TRBV20-1
cdr3_nt: TGCAGTGCTAGAGATGGGTCCCAGCATTTT
cdr3_aa: CSARDGSQHF

clone_size: few
d_call: TRBD1
cdr3_length: 15
j_call: TRBJ1-2
v_call: TRBV12-3/TRBV12-4
cdr3_nt: TGTGCCAGCAGTTTAGTCCAGGGGGACGTCTATGGCTACACCTTC
cdr3_aa: CASSLVQGDVYGYTF

clone_size: many
d_call: TRBD2
cdr3_length: 16
j_call: TRBJ2-1
v_call: TRBV14
cdr3_nt: TGTGCCAGCAGCCTCATAGCGGGGGTTCCCAACAATGAGCAGTTCTTC
cdr3_aa: CASSLIAGVPNNEQFF

clone_size: NA
d_call: NA
cdr3_length: 14
j_call: TRBJ2-7
v_call: TRBV6-6
cdr3_nt: TGTGCCAGCAGTAGAGACAGGGAGGCCTACGAGCAGTACTTC
cdr3_aa: CASSRDREAYEQYF

clone_size: many
d_call: NA
cdr3_length: 14
j_call: TRBJ1-4
v_call: TRBV10-2
cdr3_nt: TGCGCCAGCACCGCCCGGCAAGTGGACGAAAAACTGTTTTTT
cdr3_aa: CASTARQVDEKLFF

clone_size: many
d_call: TRBD2
cdr3_length: 16
j_call: TRBJ2-7
v_call: TRBV15
cdr3_nt: TGTGCCACCAGCCCTTCACTAGCGGGAGCTTCCTACGAGCAGTACTTC
cdr3_aa: CATSPSLAGASYEQYF

clone_size: many
d_call: NA
cdr3_length: 13
j_call: TRBJ2-7
v_call: TRBV12-3/TRBV12-4
cdr3_nt: TGTGCCAGCAGTTCCGCAGAGACCTACGAGCAGTACTTC
cdr3_aa: CASSSAETYEQYF

clone_size: many
d_call: TRBD1
cdr3_length: 13
j_call: TRBJ2-5
v_call: TRBV7-2
cdr3_nt: TGTGCCAGCAGCTTGGGACAGGCGGAGACCCAGTACTTC
cdr3_aa: CASSLGQAETQYF

clone_size: many
d_call: TRBD2
cdr3_length: 15
j_call: TRBJ2-2
v_call: TRBV20-1
cdr3_nt: TGCAGTGCCCAAGGGAGGGCCAGAACCTCCGGGGAGCTGTTTTTT
cdr3_aa: CSAQGRARTSGELFF

clone_size: many
d_call: NA
cdr3_length: 12
j_call: TRBJ1-1
v_call: TRBV28
cdr3_nt: TGTGCCAGCAGTGAGTTAGGGGCTGAAGCTTTCTTT
cdr3_aa: CASSELGAEAFF

clone_size: many
d_call: NA
cdr3_length: 16
j_call: TRBJ1-4
v_call: TRBV7-9
cdr3_nt: TGTGCCAGCAGCTCAGGGGATCGTGGAACTAATGAAAAACTGTTTTTT
cdr3_aa: CASSSGDRGTNEKLFF

clone_size: many
d_call: NA
cdr3_length: 13
j_call: TRBJ1-4
v_call: TRBV20-1
cdr3_nt: TGCAGTGCTATATGGGGGCCAGGTGAAAAACTGTTTTTT
cdr3_aa: CSAIWGPGEKLFF

clone_size: many
d_call: NA
cdr3_length: 15
j_call: TRBJ1-5
v_call: TRBV6-2/TRBV6-3
cdr3_nt: TGTGCCAGCTCCCAAGGGCAAGACTTTGGTCAGCCCCAGCATTTT
cdr3_aa: CASSQGQDFGQPQHF

clone_size: few
d_call: NA
cdr3_length: 15
j_call: TRBJ2-1
v_call: TRBV7-8
cdr3_nt: TGTGCCAGCAGCCCGGCCGACAGGAATTACAATGAGCAGTTCTTC
cdr3_aa: CASSPADRNYNEQFF

clone_size: many
d_call: NA
cdr3_length: 14
j_call: TRBJ1-1
v_call: TRBV20-1
cdr3_nt: TGCAGTGCTAGAGAGTCTGCTAGGAGCCCTGAAGCTTTCTTT
cdr3_aa: CSARESARSPEAFF

clone_size: many
d_call: TRBD1
cdr3_length: 16
j_call: TRBJ1-5
v_call: TRBV5-6
cdr3_nt: TGTGCCAGCAGCTCTGCCGGGACAGGGGGCGCTGCGGTCCAGCATTTT
cdr3_aa: CASSSAGTGGAAVQHF